The sequence of this TCR beta chain was determined in a study of blood T cell repertoires in COVID-19. Study overall: Spain, Italy and the United States supplied samples that represented acute and convalescent COVID-19. T cells, B-cell-depleted T cells, or PBMCs provided the cDNA or gDNA that served as material.

As handled by the study authors: Estimates of nucleated cell counts were drawn from the amplification of reference gene primers. Assay used: immunoSEQ multiplex PCR; TCRdb lists only in-frame clones, some missing. That table gives V, J and clone size, and the DNA gave D and trimming. The table shows some 77,000 clones, with around 81% occurring only once. This clone showed up just a few times. This receptor was identified in a woman in her seventies with acute or convalescent COVID-19. Sequenced: peripheral blood.

CDR3 in amino acids: CASSPPGGNEQFF. The CDR3 DNA reads TGTGCCAGCTCACCACCGGGGGGCAATGAGCAGTTCTTC. The V call is TRBV18, the J call TRBJ2-1; TRBD2 might be the D (6 bases). The CDR3 is made up of 13 amino acids. CDR1 and CDR2 from the germline V gene are KGHSH and LQKENI. Trimming removed 0 bases from V and 6 bases from J, with 6 bases in between.